This T cell receptor beta chain was identified during a study of T cells after yellow fever vaccination. Study context: With SMART-Seq v4 Ultra Low Input, the fractions containing low cell numbers were prepared.

About this clonotype: Its antigen remains unidentified.

The CDR3 runs to 16 residues. Looked up from germline, CDR1 is DFQATT and CDR2 is SNEGSKA (reference sequence). V dropped 3 bases and J dropped 3; count of bases not matched to a gene: 7. Study results and limitations: Post-booster repertoires contained most primary-vaccination clones again (about 96% CD4, 88% CD8). The CD4 and CD8 compartments had a small share of their clonotypes in common.

5'RACE template switching produced TCR cDNA carrying a universal primer site and UMIs. One entry per CDR3 protein results from TCRdb running MiXCR on the 5' RACE reads. The sample lists over 250,000 distinct CDR3 sequences, about 5.2% occurring once. Material: CD4+ T cells sorted from PBMCs, obtained on the day of the yellow fever booster vaccination. The receptor was isolated from a man younger than 35 who received the YFV17D yellow fever vaccine. V and J are TRBV20-1 and TRBJ2-2, with TRBD1 identical over 10 bases. The CDR3 sequence: CSARPSGTGDTGELFF. The CDR3 nucleotides are TGCAGTGCTAGGCCTTCCGGGACAGGGGACACCGGGGAGCTGTTTTTT.